The entry below describes one T cell receptor (beta chain). This entry comes from a study of control samples from healthy donors and cancer patients. The repertoire was sequenced with immunoSEQ multiplex PCR; TCRdb's copy has only in-frame clones and lacks some. The table has roughly 100,000 clones, roughly 91% seen once. CDR1 is SGHRS and CDR2 is YFSETQ in the germline V gene. V lost 4 bases to trimming and J lost 6 bases, with 13 bases between them. The CDR3 extends over 13 amino acids. The rearrangement joins TRBV5-1 to TRBJ1-1; D possibly corresponds to TRBD1 (5 bases). Material for sequencing was PBMCs. The clonotype was recovered from a man between 60 and 75 years old with lung cancer. CDR3 nucleotide sequence: TGCGCCAGCAGCCCGCAGGTAGGGGCTGAAGCTTTCTTT. Its translation: CASSPQVGAEAFF.